This TCR beta chain was identified in a study of blood T cell repertoires in COVID-19. Study background: The origin of the acute and convalescent COVID-19 samples was the United States, Italy and Spain.

Authors' processing steps: Counts of nucleated cells, estimated from reference gene primer amplification, were obtained. TCRdb's copy holds only in-frame clones and misses some; the assay was immunoSEQ multiplex PCR. That table supplies the V and J calls and clone size; D and trimming were determined from the DNA. The top ten hold about 2.3% of the sample, which has 220,000 or so clones, about 80% seen once. This CDR3 is 13 amino acids long. Germline loops: CDR1 SGHAT, CDR2 FQNNGV. Trimming removed 0 bases at V and 13 bases at J, with 15 bases between. This chain connects TRBV11-2 to TRBJ1-1; unclear D gene. Sequences were obtained from peripheral blood. The TCR comes from a woman aged 55 to 70 with acute or convalescent COVID-19. Here the CDR3 reads CASSLDLLGRFFF. The CDR3 DNA reads TGTGCCAGCAGCTTAGATCTCCTAGGAAGGTTTTTCTTT.